The T cell receptor (beta chain) described here comes from a study of T-cell memory formation after mild COVID-19. Study-wide results and caveats: Memory from before infection featured some responding clones, which suggests cross-reactive memory joined.

V gave up 4 bases and J gave up 6 bases, with 21 bases separating them. The CDR3 sequence is 16 residues long. The germline CDR1 and CDR2 sequences are LGHNA and YNFKEQ. This clonotype was found many times. The antigen is not known. Employing constant-segment primers, 5'RACE generated TCR alpha and TCR beta cDNA libraries bearing sample barcodes and UMIs. A single record per CDR3 protein comes from TCRdb applying MiXCR to the 5' RACE reads. The sample holds more than 25,000 distinct CDR3 sequences, 6% to 9.5% seen once. V gene TRBV4-2 combines with J gene TRBJ1-2; D perhaps matches TRBD1 (5 bases). The sequence was collected from an adult woman who had mild COVID-19 (a few samples of this study predate the infection). Cell type and time point are not known. The sample was PBMCs or a T cell subset sorted from them (not recorded which). The CDR3 DNA follows: TGTGCCAGCAGCCCAGCAACGGGACCCACAACGCATGGCTACACCTTC. Amino acids: CASSPATGPTTHGYTF.